The 10 T cell receptor beta chains reported below all come from one sample, sequenced in a study of early T cells in non-severe SARS-CoV-2 infection. Each CDR3 protein gets one entry after TCRdb re-called the 5' RACE reads with MiXCR. The sample contains roughly 35,000 distinct CDR3 sequences, over 6.5% of which appear only once. Sequenced input: whole blood. These receptors all come from an adult who was a healthcare worker with PCR-confirmed SARS-CoV-2 infection or an uninfected control (not recorded which).

This clonotype was counted ten times or more. The V gene is TRBV20-1, the J gene TRBJ1-2; 11 nucleotides align to TRBD1. CDR3 size: 14 residues. J gave up 7 bases and V 4 bases, and 8 bases lay outside the gene matches. Germline CDR1 DFQATT, CDR2 SNEGSKA (reference sequence). As DNA, the CDR3 is TGCAGTGCTAACCTAGGACAGGGGGCCCGTGGCTACACCTTC. Translating it yields CSANLGQGARGYTF.

This clonotype was counted a few times. The chain joins TRBV5-1 to TRBJ2-3; the D gene is possibly TRBD1 (5 bases). V dropped 3 bases and J dropped 2 bases, with 7 bases sitting between them. The CDR3 contains 13 residues. CDR1 and CDR2 from the germline V gene are SGHRS and YFSETQ. Here the CDR3 DNA reads TGCGCCAGCAGCTCAGGGTTCACAGATACGCAGTATTTT. Amino acids: CASSSGFTDTQYF.

This clonotype was recorded many times. The chain carries TRBV6-2 or TRBV6-3 and TRBJ2-7, with 14 bases fitting TRBD2. The CDR3 loop spans 16 amino acids. CDR1 and CDR2 from the germline V gene are MNHEY and SVGEGT. Germline trimming cut 10 bases from V and 2 bases from J; bases unmatched to any gene: 10. CDR3 in amino acids: CATQTSGRAVAYEQYF. CDR3 DNA: TGTGCCACCCAGACTAGCGGGAGGGCCGTCGCCTACGAGCAGTACTTC.

CDR3 nucleotides: TGTGCCAGCAGCCATCGCTACGAGCAGTACTTC. This encodes CASSHRYEQYF. V is TRBV12-3 or TRBV12-4 and J is TRBJ2-7, with no clear D. This CDR3 spans 11 amino acids. V was cut by 6 bases and J by 3 bases, with 6 bases left in between.

This chain uses TRBV27 with TRBJ2-1; no reliable D call. The length of the CDR3 is 11 residues. Looked up from germline, CDR1 is MNHEY and CDR2 is SMNVEV (reference sequence). V lost 2 bases to trimming and J lost 9 bases, with 5 bases between them. Written as DNA, the CDR3 is TGTGCCAGCAGTTTAGGCTTTGAGCAGTTCTTC. It specifies CASSLGFEQFF.

To note about this clonotype: This could be a read error, since a much larger clone is one nucleotide away. J is TRBJ1-1 and V is TRBV27; a weak D match, TRBD1 (6 bases). The CDR3 contains 13 residues. Germline lookup yields CDR1 MNHEY and CDR2 SMNVEV (reference sequence). The CDR3 DNA sequence: TGTGCCAGCAGTGGTCCCAGGGACACTGAAGATTTCTTT. Its protein product is CASSGPRDTEDFF.

The CDR3 nucleotides read TGCAGCGTTGAAAACTTGGGGGAGACCCAGTACTTC. This sequence encodes CSVENLGETQYF. The V gene is TRBV29-1, the J gene TRBJ2-5; the D is unclear. The germline V gene has CDR1 SQVTM and CDR2 ANQGSEA. The germline V and J ends were trimmed by 2 bases and 5 bases, with 9 bases remaining between them. The CDR3 totals 12 residues.

In this sample, this clonotype turned up many times. The V and J genes are TRBV7-3 and TRBJ2-2; 7 bases are a match to TRBD2. In germline, CDR1 is SGHTA, CDR2 FQGTGA. The V gene end was trimmed by 5 bases and the J gene end by 0 bases; junction bases not matched to a gene: 9. The CDR3 loop spans 17 amino acids. CDR3 protein: CASSPQPAGPNTGELFF. The CDR3 DNA follows: TGTGCCAGCAGCCCCCAGCCAGCGGGGCCGAACACCGGGGAGCTGTTTTTT. Complete variable domain (other parts from reference TRBV7-3 and TRBJ2-2): GAGVSQTPSNKVTEKGKYVELRCDPISGHTALYWYRQSLGQGPEFLIYFQGTGAADDSGLPNDRFFAVRPEGSVSTLKIQRTERGDSAVYLCASSPQPAGPNTGELFFGEGSRLTVL.

Many counts were recorded for this clonotype. The J gene is TRBJ2-1, the V gene TRBV4-1, with 11 bases matching TRBD2. V was pared by 3 bases and J by 0 bases, with 4 bases of the junction left unmatched. Germline CDR1 MGHRA, CDR2 YSYEKL. The CDR3 is made up of 17 amino acids. The CDR3 region has the DNA TGCGCCAGCAGCCAGGGGACTAGCGGTAGCTCCTACAATGAGCAGTTCTTC. Translated, it gives CASSQGTSGSSYNEQFF.

At least ten counts were recorded for this clonotype. This chain links TRBV29-1 with TRBJ2-1; 8 bases match TRBD1. Germline values: CDR1 SQVTM, CDR2 ANQGSEA. This CDR3 is 15 amino acids long. V dropped 0 bases and J dropped 8; count of bases not matched to a gene: 9. In DNA, the CDR3 is TGCAGCGTTGAAGATGGTACAGGGGGACGTTATGAGCAGTTCTTC. This codes for CSVEDGTGGRYEQFF.